This T cell receptor beta chain derives from a study of T cells after yellow fever vaccination. Via MiXCR, TCRdb re-called the 5' RACE reads, giving one row per CDR3 protein. The table records approximately 600,000 distinct CDR3 sequences, approximately 13% of them present only once. Trimming took 3 bases from V and 7 from J; bases not matched to a gene: 6. This CDR3 comprises 15 residues. CDR1 is LGHDT, CDR2 YNNKEL, per germline (reference sequence). The sample was PBMCs, taken on the day of the yellow fever booster vaccination. This chain joins TRBV3-1 and TRBJ2-1; 10 bases fit TRBD2. The receptor was isolated from a man under 40 who received the YFV17D yellow fever vaccine. CDR3: CASSHRGLAFNEQFF. CDR3 DNA: TGTGCCAGCAGCCACCGGGGACTAGCGTTTAATGAGCAGTTCTTC.